The clone carrying this T cell receptor (beta chain) was observed a few times. A 3' RACE protocol on RNA, with unique molecular identifiers, produced the TCR library. TCRdb independently ran MiXCR on the 3' RACE reads; one entry per CDR3 protein. The table has about 37,000 distinct CDR3 sequences, approximately 7% seen once. The CDR3 totals 15 residues. Germline V gene sequence: CDR1 SGHVS, CDR2 FNYEAQ. V lost 1 base, J lost 3 bases, and 4 bases stayed unmatched. Treatment: PENTA 11 planned treatment interruption arm or continuous ART arm. Naive CD4+ CD45RA+ CD45RO- T cells were sorted from thawed PBMCs. This sample was taken from a study of HIV-infected children after antiretroviral therapy interruption. Study as a whole: EBV and CMV exposure was recorded in most children.

V usage is TRBV7-6 and J usage is TRBJ1-1; 8 bases align to TRBD1. This clonotype was sampled from a pool of human donors with HIV. Material: CD45RA+ CD4+ T cells from PBMCs, pooled from several time points, obtained from a donor given antiretroviral therapy, either interrupted or continuous. Subset given: naive CD4+ CD45RA+ CD45RO- T cells. CDR3 in DNA: TGTGCCAGCAGCTTAGGGGACAGGTTCGACACTGAAGCTTTCTTT. This encodes CASSLGDRFDTEAFF.